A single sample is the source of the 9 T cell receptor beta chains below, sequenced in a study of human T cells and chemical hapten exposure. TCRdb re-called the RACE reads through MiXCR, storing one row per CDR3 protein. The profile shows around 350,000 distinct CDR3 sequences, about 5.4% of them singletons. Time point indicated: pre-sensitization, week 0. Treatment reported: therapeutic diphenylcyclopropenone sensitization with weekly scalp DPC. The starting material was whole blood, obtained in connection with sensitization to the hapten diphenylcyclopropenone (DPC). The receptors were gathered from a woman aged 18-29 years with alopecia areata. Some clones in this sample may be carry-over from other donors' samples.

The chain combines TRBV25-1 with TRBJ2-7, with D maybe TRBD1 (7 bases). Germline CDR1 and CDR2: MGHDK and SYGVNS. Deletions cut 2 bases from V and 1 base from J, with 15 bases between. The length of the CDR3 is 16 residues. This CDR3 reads CASSEMEGTDSYEQYF. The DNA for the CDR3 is TGTGCCAGCAGTGAAATGGAGGGGACAGATTCCTACGAGCAGTACTTC.

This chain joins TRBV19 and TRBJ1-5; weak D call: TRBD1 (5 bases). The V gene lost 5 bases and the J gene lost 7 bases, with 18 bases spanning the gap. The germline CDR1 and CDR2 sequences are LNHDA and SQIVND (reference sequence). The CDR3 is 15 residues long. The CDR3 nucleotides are TGTGCCAGTAGTTTATATTCAGGGTCTAACCAGCCCCAGCATTTT. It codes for CASSLYSGSNQPQHF.

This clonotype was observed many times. CDR3 DNA sequence: TGTGCCAGCAGTCGAGCTGGGGTCGGGGTATCTGGGGCCAACGTCCTGACTTTC. Its protein product is CASSRAGVGVSGANVLTF. The chain carries TRBV6-1 and TRBJ2-6, with D possibly TRBD2 on 5 matching bases. In germline, CDR1 is MNHNS, CDR2 SASEGT. The CDR3 is made up of 18 amino acids. V lost 5 bases to trimming and J lost 1 base, with 18 bases between them.

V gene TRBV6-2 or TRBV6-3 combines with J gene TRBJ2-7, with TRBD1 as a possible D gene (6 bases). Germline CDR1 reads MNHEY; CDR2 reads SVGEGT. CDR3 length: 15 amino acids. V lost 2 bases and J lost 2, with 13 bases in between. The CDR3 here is CASSYPGVGPYEQYF. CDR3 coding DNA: TGTGCCAGCAGTTACCCAGGGGTGGGGCCCTACGAGCAGTACTTC.

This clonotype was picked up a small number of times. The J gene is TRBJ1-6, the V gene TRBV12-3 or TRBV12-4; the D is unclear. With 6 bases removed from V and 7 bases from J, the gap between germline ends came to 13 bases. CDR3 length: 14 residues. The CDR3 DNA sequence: TGTGCCAGCAGAATTTCGTTGGGGAATTCACCCCTCCACTTT. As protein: CASRISLGNSPLHF.

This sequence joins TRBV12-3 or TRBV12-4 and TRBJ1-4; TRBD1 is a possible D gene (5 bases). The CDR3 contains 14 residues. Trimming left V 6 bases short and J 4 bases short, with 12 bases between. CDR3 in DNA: TGTGCCAGCAGCCGGGACGGCCTTAATGAAAAACTGTTTTTT. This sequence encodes CASSRDGLNEKLFF.

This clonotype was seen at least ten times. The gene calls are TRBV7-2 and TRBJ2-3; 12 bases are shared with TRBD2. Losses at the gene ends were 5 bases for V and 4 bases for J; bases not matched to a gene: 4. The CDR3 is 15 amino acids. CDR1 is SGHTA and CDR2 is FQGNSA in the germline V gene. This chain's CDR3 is CASSPTSGRSDTQYF. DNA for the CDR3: TGTGCCAGCAGCCCTACTAGCGGGAGGTCAGATACGCAGTATTTT.

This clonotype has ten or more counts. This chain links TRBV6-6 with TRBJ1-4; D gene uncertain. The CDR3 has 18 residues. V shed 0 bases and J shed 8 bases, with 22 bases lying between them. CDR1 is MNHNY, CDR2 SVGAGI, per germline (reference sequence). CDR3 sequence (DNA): TGTGCCAGCAGTTACTCTCCGGGATCCCTCTTTCGACCCGAAAAACTGTTTTTT. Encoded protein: CASSYSPGSLFRPEKLFF.

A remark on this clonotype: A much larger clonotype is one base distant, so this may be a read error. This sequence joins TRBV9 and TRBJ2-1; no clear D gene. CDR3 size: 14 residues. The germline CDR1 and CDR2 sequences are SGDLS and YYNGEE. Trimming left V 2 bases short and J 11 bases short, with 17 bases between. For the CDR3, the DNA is TGTGCCAGCAGCGTGGTCTGGGCTAGGAATAAGCAGTTCTTC. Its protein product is CASSVVWARNKQFF.